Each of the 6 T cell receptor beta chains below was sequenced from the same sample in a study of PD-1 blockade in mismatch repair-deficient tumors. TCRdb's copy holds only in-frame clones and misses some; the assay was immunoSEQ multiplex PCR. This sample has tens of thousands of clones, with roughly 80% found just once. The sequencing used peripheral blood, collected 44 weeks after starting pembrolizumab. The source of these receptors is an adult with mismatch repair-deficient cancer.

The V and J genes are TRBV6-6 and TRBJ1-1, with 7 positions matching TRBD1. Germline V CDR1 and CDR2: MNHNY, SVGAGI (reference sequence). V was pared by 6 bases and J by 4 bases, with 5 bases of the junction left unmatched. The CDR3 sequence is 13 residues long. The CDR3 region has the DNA TGTGCCAGCAGCTCCGGACAGGTCACTGAAGCTTTCTTT. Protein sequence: CASSSGQVTEAFF.

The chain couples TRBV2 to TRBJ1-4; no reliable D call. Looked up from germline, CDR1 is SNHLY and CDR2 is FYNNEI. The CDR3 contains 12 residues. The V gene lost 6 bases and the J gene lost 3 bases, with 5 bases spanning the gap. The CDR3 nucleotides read TGTGCCAGCAGGGGAGCTAATGAAAAACTGTTTTTT. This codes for CASRGANEKLFF.

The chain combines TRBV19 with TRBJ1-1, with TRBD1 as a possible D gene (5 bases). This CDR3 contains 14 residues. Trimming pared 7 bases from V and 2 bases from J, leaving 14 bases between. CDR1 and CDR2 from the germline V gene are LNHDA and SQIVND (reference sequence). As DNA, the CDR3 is TGTGCCAGTACATCCCTGGGGCTTAACACTGAAGCTTTCTTT. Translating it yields CASTSLGLNTEAFF.

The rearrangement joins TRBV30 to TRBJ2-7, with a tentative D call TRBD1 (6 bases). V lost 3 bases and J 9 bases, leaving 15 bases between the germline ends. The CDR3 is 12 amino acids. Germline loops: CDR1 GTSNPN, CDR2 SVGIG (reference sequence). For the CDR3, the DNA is TGTGCCTGGAGCATACAGGGTAACGGGCAGTACTTC. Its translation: CAWSIQGNGQYF. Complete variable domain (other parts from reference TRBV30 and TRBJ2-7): SQTIHQWPATLVQPVGSPLSLECTVEGTSNPNLYWYRQAAGRGLQLLFYSVGIGQISSEVPQNLSASRPQDRQFILSSKKLLLSDSGFYLCAWSIQGNGQYFGPGTRLTVT.

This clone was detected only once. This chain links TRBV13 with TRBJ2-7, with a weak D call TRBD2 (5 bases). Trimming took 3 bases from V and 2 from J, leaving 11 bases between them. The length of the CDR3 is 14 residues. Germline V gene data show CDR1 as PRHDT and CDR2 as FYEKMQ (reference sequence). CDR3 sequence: CASSLTGSAYEQYF. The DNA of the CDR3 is TGTGCCAGCAGCTTGACGGGATCTGCCTACGAGCAGTACTTC.

The CDR3 DNA sequence: TGTGCCAGCAGTGAAGGCCACGGAATATCAGTAGCCCAGCATTTT. Translated, it gives CASSEGHGISVAQHF. This chain joins TRBV6-1 and TRBJ1-5; D unclear. Germline V CDR1 and CDR2: MNHNS, SASEGT. The CDR3 sequence is 15 residues long. Trimming took 1 base from V and 11 from J, leaving 18 bases between them.